The 21 T cell receptor beta chains below all came from one sample that was sequenced in a study of human T cells and chemical hapten exposure. Indicated time point: patch test 2, 6 weeks after DPC sensitization. The treatment was: therapeutic diphenylcyclopropenone sensitization with weekly scalp DPC. TCRdb processed the RACE reads anew with MiXCR; each CDR3 protein has one entry. The data show under 100,000 distinct CDR3 sequences, around 10% seen once. Material: whole blood, obtained in connection with sensitization to the hapten diphenylcyclopropenone (DPC). Every receptor here comes from a woman between 40 and 55 years old with alopecia areata. Some clones in this sample may be carry-over from other donors' samples.

This clonotype was seen more than once but under ten times. The chain joins TRBV28 to TRBJ2-3, with TRBD2 as a possible D gene (6 bases). Trimming left V 11 bases short and J 0 bases short, with 18 bases between. Germline loops: CDR1 MDHEN, CDR2 SYDVKM. The CDR3 has 15 amino acids. The chain's CDR3 is CAGGASYGSTDTQYF. The DNA for the CDR3 is TGTGCCGGCGGGGCCTCCTACGGAAGCACAGATACGCAGTATTTT.

This clonotype was seen a handful of times. The chain combines TRBV5-6 with TRBJ2-1; 7 nucleotides agree with TRBD2. The germline CDR1 and CDR2 sequences are SGHDT and YYEEEE. CDR3 length: 15 residues. V was clipped by 0 bases and J by 4 bases; unmatched bases: 4. This CDR3 reads CASSLVSGLYNEQFF. In DNA, the CDR3 is TGTGCCAGCAGCTTGGTTAGCGGGCTATACAATGAGCAGTTCTTC.

This clonotype was seen more than once but under ten times. The chain carries TRBV18 and TRBJ1-2; the D is unclear. Per the germline V gene, CDR1 is KGHSH and CDR2 is LQKENI. The CDR3 covers 13 residues. V shed 3 bases and J shed 8 bases, with 13 bases lying between them. CDR3 coding DNA: TGTGCCAGCTCACCGGCGGGGTTAAGAGGCTACACCTTC. This gives the protein CASSPAGLRGYTF.

This clonotype was seen more than once but under ten times. The chain combines TRBV7-9 with TRBJ1-2; no clear D. V lost 3 bases to trimming and J lost 6 bases, with 11 bases between them. CDR3 size: 13 residues. CDR1 is SEHNR, CDR2 FQNEAQ, per germline (reference sequence). CDR3 loop: CASSFDLIHGYTF. DNA for the CDR3: TGTGCCAGCAGCTTCGATCTCATACATGGCTACACCTTC.

This clonotype was detected ten times or more. This chain links TRBV29-1 with TRBJ2-1, with D uncertain. Germline V CDR1 and CDR2: SQVTM, ANQGSEA. The V end lost 8 bases, the J end lost 8 bases, and 16 bases lay between the germline ends. This CDR3 spans 12 amino acids. The CDR3 spells CSITPGPDEQFF. CDR3 sequence (DNA): TGCAGCATAACCCCGGGCCCGGATGAGCAGTTCTTC.

This clonotype occurred once. One end of the junction does not line up with germline, which may come from a read error. This sequence joins TRBV9 and TRBJ2-3, with D maybe TRBD1 (6 bases). This CDR3 has 16 amino acids. Germline assignment: CDR1 SGDLS and CDR2 YYNGEE. The CDR3: CVSSVGGAIVKDTQYF. The CDR3 DNA reads TGTGTCAGCAGCGTAGGGGGAGCTATAGTCAAAGATACGCAGTATTTT.

This clonotype appeared many times. The chain has TRBV10-3 and TRBJ2-2; no reliable D call. Trimming pared 8 bases from V and 2 bases from J, leaving 18 bases between. Looked up from germline, CDR1 is ENHRY and CDR2 is SYGVKD. The CDR3 runs to 16 residues. The DNA of the CDR3 is TGTGCCATCGGAACCTGGCTGGGCGCAAACACCGGGGAGCTGTTTTTT. Protein: CAIGTWLGANTGELFF.

This clonotype has a handful of counts. The rearrangement links TRBV4-2 to TRBJ2-3; TRBD2 matches 11 bases. Losses at the gene ends were 3 bases for V and 0 bases for J; bases not matched to a gene: 14. This CDR3 has 20 residues. Germline V gene lookup returns CDR1 LGHNA and CDR2 YNFKEQ. CDR3 nucleotides: TGTGCCAGCAGCCAGGACACCCGACTAGCGGGGCCCAGAAGCACAGATACGCAGTATTTT. Translated, it gives CASSQDTRLAGPRSTDTQYF.

V and J are TRBV27 and TRBJ2-7; the D is unclear. Trimming left V 8 bases short and J 3 bases short, with 5 bases between. The CDR3 loop spans 10 amino acids. CDR1 MNHEY and CDR2 SMNVEV come from the germline V gene (reference sequence). In nucleotides, the CDR3 is TGTGCCAGCCTCCACTACGAGCAGTACTTC. Its translation is CASLHYEQYF.

At least ten counts were recorded for this clonotype. The rearrangement links TRBV28 to TRBJ1-2; D gene ambiguous. The CDR3 consists of 14 residues. Germline CDR1 MDHEN, CDR2 SYDVKM. Trimming cost V 7 bases and J 8 bases, with 20 bases left between them. The CDR3 here is CASKTRPQTGGYTF. DNA of the CDR3: TGTGCCAGCAAGACTCGTCCCCAGACCGGAGGCTACACCTTC.

CDR3 nucleotides: TGTGCCAGCAGCGTAGCCGGGAACGGTCAAGAGACCCAGTACTTC. Residues: CASSVAGNGQETQYF. The rearrangement links TRBV9 to TRBJ2-5; TRBD2 is a possible D gene (5 bases). Germline CDR1 and CDR2: SGDLS and YYNGEE. Deletions cut 0 bases from V and 2 bases from J, with 11 bases between. This CDR3 spans 15 amino acids.

This rearrangement joins TRBV10-3 to TRBJ2-4, with D perhaps matching TRBD1 (5 bases). V lost 6 bases and J lost 9, with 18 bases in between. CDR3 length: 14 amino acids. From germline, CDR1 is ENHRY and CDR2 SYGVKD. CDR3 sequence (DNA): TGTGCCATCAGCCCGGACCAGCTAAGGGGCATTCAGTACTTC. The encoded protein is CAISPDQLRGIQYF.

This clonotype was observed a handful of times. The chain joins TRBV3-1 to TRBJ1-1, with TRBD1 as a possible D gene (6 bases). The V gene lost 4 bases and the J gene lost 0 bases, with 9 bases spanning the gap. The CDR3 is made up of 14 amino acids. The germline V gene encodes CDR1 LGHDT and CDR2 YNNKEL (reference sequence). CDR3 bases: TGTGCCAGCAGCCGCGACAGGATGAACACTGAAGCTTTCTTT. Amino acids: CASSRDRMNTEAFF.

Only a few counts were recorded for this clonotype. The CDR3 loop reads CSVPKTGGAYTEAFF. The CDR3 bases are TGCAGCGTTCCAAAGACTGGGGGCGCGTACACTGAAGCTTTCTTT. This rearrangement joins TRBV29-1 to TRBJ1-1; D is perhaps TRBD1 (6 bases). V was shortened by 5 bases and J by 3 bases, with 19 bases between the two germline ends. This CDR3 spans 15 amino acids. The V gene's germline CDR1 is SQVTM and CDR2 ANQGSEA.

This clonotype has a count of ten or more. In nucleotides, the CDR3 is TGTGCCACCGGGACTAGCGGGACGAATGAGCAGTTCTTC. It translates to CATGTSGTNEQFF. The chain has TRBV10-3 and TRBJ2-1; 13 positions match TRBD2. The germline CDR1 and CDR2 sequences are ENHRY and SYGVKD. Germline trimming cut 10 bases from V and 7 bases from J; bases unmatched to any gene: 4. The CDR3 is 13 residues long.

V gene TRBV4-3 combines with J gene TRBJ2-1, with a weak D call TRBD2 (6 bases). In germline, CDR1 is LGHNA, CDR2 YSLEER. This CDR3 spans 15 amino acids. V dropped 0 bases and J dropped 5 bases, with 11 bases sitting between them. In DNA form, the CDR3 reads TGCGCCAGCAGCCAAGAGACTAGGGAGAACAATGAGCAGTTCTTC. Its protein is CASSQETRENNEQFF.

This clonotype was counted many times. The gene calls are TRBV18 and TRBJ1-1; 7 nucleotides line up with TRBD1. V shed 3 bases, J shed 1 base, and the junction held 5 bases outside the gene matches. CDR1 is KGHSH, CDR2 LQKENI, per germline. This CDR3 has 15 residues. The CDR3 bases are TGTGCCAGCTCACCGAACCGGGACAGGAACACTGAAGCTTTCTTT. Its translation is CASSPNRDRNTEAFF.

There are a few counts of this clonotype. The chain combines TRBV20-1 with TRBJ1-1; 11 bases are a match to TRBD1. V dropped 6 bases and J dropped 6; count of bases not matched to a gene: 6. The CDR3 sequence is 13 residues long. Germline V CDR1 and CDR2: DFQATT, SNEGSKA (reference sequence). For the CDR3, the DNA is TGCAGTGCCCCTGGACAGGGGGCCGCTGAAGCTTTCTTT. Translated, it gives CSAPGQGAAEAFF.

This clonotype was observed many times. The DNA of the CDR3 is TGTGCCAGCAACCGGGATAGATCCTACAATGAGCAGTTCTTC. Translating it yields CASNRDRSYNEQFF. The chain has TRBV6-1 and TRBJ2-1, with D tentatively TRBD2 (5 bases). Germline V gene sequence: CDR1 MNHNS, CDR2 SASEGT. V lost 7 bases to trimming and J lost 1 base, with 11 bases between them. The CDR3 runs 14 residues.

This clonotype was recorded many times. The rearrangement links TRBV12-3 or TRBV12-4 to TRBJ2-3; 7 positions agree with TRBD2. With V trimmed by 8 bases and J by 3 bases, 8 bases remained unmatched. The CDR3 is made up of 14 amino acids. The CDR3 sequence is CASVERGGTDTQYF. As DNA, the CDR3 is TGTGCCAGCGTTGAGCGGGGTGGGACAGATACGCAGTATTTT.

The chain is built from TRBV2 and TRBJ2-2; no reliable D call. V lost 9 bases to trimming and J lost 3 bases, with 8 bases between them. Per the germline V gene, CDR1 is SNHLY and CDR2 is FYNNEI. The CDR3 consists of 12 residues. CDR3 bases: TGTGCCAGTAACTCGCACACCGGGGAGCTGTTTTTT. Its translation: CASNSHTGELFF.